The 6 T cell receptor beta chains below all came from one sample that was sequenced in a study of T cells generated in artificial thymic organoids. Semi-nested PCR with reverse primers in the TRAC or TRBC constant regions amplified each chain separately. TCRdb reprocessed the 5' RACE reads via MiXCR and lists one record per CDR3 protein. The top ten clones hold about 3% of a sample with under 2,500 distinct CDR3 sequences, approximately 11% of them seen once. The material sequenced was naive CD8+ T cells from the thymus. Sample subset: CD3+TCRalphabeta+CD8SP T cells; for blood, CD45RO-CCR7+ naive CD8+ T cells. The receptors stem from a human donor who gave cord blood stem cells for thymic organoid culture, a cardiac surgery patient who gave postnatal thymus, or a blood donor (not recorded which).

By share, this clonotype counts as medium-sized. CDR3 residues: CASSRKASGGLGEQYV. CDR3 sequence (DNA): TGTGCCAGCAGTCGTAAGGCTAGCGGGGGCCTGGGGGAGCAGTACGTC. The rearrangement joins TRBV27 to TRBJ2-7, with 10 bases fitting TRBD2. With V trimmed by 5 bases and J by 7 bases, 14 bases remained unmatched. CDR3 length: 16 residues. Germline loops: CDR1 MNHEY, CDR2 SMNVEV (reference sequence).

There are a few counts of this clonotype. This chain joins TRBV12-3 or TRBV12-4 and TRBJ2-1; maybe TRBD2 (6 bases). The CDR3 contains 12 residues. The germline V and J ends were trimmed by 3 bases and 7 bases, with 7 bases remaining between them. The CDR3: CASSFAGNEQFF. Here the CDR3 DNA reads TGTGCCAGCAGTTTTGCGGGGAATGAGCAGTTCTTC.

This clonotype ranks as medium-sized. The V and J genes are TRBV10-3 and TRBJ2-7, with D possibly called TRBD1 or TRBD2 (5 bases each). The CDR3 loop spans 15 amino acids. Germline-derived CDR1 and CDR2 are ENHRY and SYGVKD. Between the trimmed V and J ends, which lost 4 bases and 0 bases, there was a span of 13 bases. In nucleotides, the CDR3 is TGTGCCATCAGTGGAGGGGCTAGGAGCTCCTACGAGCAGTACTTC. The encoded protein is CAISGGARSSYEQYF.

This clonotype rates as medium-sized (0.01 to 0.1%). This chain connects TRBV5-1 to TRBJ2-5, with D unresolved. The V end was cut by 2 bases, the J end by 7 bases, with 9 bases between. Looked up from germline, CDR1 is SGHRS and CDR2 is YFSETQ. The CDR3 contains 12 residues. The CDR3 spells CASSFSSGTQYF. CDR3 DNA: TGCGCCAGCAGCTTCTCAAGTGGGACCCAGTACTTC. The full variable domain, completed using reference TRBV5-1 and TRBJ2-5, is KAGVTQTPRYLIKTRGQQVTLSCSPISGHRSVSWYQQTPGQGLQFLFEYFSETQRNKGNFPGRFSGRQFSNSRSEMNVSTLELGDSALYLCASSFSSGTQYFGPGTRLLVL.

This clonotype was counted only a few times. The chain couples TRBV12-3 or TRBV12-4 to TRBJ2-1, with 11 positions matching TRBD2. V trimming: 3 bases; J trimming: 8 bases; junction bases outside the gene matches: 9. This CDR3 comprises 16 residues. The CDR3 loop reads CASSLRLAGGKDEQFF. In nucleotides, the CDR3 is TGTGCCAGCAGTTTGCGCCTAGCGGGAGGCAAGGATGAGCAGTTCTTC.

In its sample, this clonotype is medium-sized. The CDR3: CASSVLAGSYNEQFF. The CDR3 nucleotides read TGTGCCAGCAGCGTTCTAGCGGGTTCCTACAATGAGCAGTTCTTC. The chain joins TRBV9 to TRBJ2-1, with 8 bases fitting TRBD2. The CDR3 is 15 amino acids. CDR1 SGDLS and CDR2 YYNGEE come from the germline V gene. V trimming: 2 bases; J trimming: 1 base; junction bases outside the gene matches: 2.